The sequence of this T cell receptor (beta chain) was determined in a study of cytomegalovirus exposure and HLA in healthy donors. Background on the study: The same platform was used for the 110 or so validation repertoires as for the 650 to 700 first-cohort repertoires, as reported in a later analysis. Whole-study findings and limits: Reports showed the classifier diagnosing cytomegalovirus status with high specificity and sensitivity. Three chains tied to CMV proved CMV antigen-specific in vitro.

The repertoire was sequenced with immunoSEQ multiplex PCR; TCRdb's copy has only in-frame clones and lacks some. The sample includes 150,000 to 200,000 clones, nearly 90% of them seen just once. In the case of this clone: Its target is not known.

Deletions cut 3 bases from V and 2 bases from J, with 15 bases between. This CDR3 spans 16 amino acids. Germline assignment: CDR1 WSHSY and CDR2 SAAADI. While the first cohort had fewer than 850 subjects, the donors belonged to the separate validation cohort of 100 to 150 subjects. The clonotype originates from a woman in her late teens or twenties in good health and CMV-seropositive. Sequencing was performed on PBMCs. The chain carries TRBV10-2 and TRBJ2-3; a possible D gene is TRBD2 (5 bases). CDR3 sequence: CASSDGVGRATDTQYF. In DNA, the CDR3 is TGCGCCAGCAGTGACGGGGTGGGTAGGGCCACAGATACGCAGTATTTT.